The source of this T cell receptor beta chain is a study of T cell responses to AZD1222 COVID-19 vaccine. Study findings and constraints: The sample set comprised mostly white British donors with more females, and clonal diversity was possibly underestimated.

TCRdb's table, derived via immunoSEQ multiplex PCR, lists solely in-frame clones and lacks some. The sample lists 85,000 to 90,000 clones; about nine tenths were seen once. As to this clone: Antigen specificity is unknown.

Germline V gene sequence: CDR1 MNHEY, CDR2 SVGAGI. The CDR3 loop spans 13 amino acids. The trim removed 7 bases at V and 4 bases at J, leaving 3 bases unmatched. The chain uses TRBV6-5 and TRBJ1-5; 8 positions agree with TRBD1. The clonotype originates from an adult in good health. The sequences come from peripheral blood, collected on day 0 of AZD1222 vaccination. CDR3: CASTTGGNQPQHF. The CDR3 DNA is TGTGCCAGCACCACAGGGGGTAATCAGCCCCAGCATTTT.